The clone carrying this T cell receptor (beta chain) was observed a single time. Profiling relied on immunoSEQ multiplex PCR, and the TCRdb table lists in-frame clones only, not all of them. The sample includes about 130,000 clones, just under 90% of them seen just once. These data come from a study of cytomegalovirus exposure and HLA in healthy donors. Germline V gives CDR1 SGHDT, CDR2 YYEEEE. CDR3 length: 12 residues. Trimming took 5 bases from V and 9 from J, leaving 14 bases between them. Source material: PBMCs. This sequence joins TRBV5-6 and TRBJ1-2; D possibly corresponds to TRBD1 (6 bases). The source of this sequence is a woman aged 25-40 years in good health and CMV-seropositive. The CDR3 DNA reads as TGTGCCAGCAGTTTAACAGGGTCCAGCTACACCTTC. Encoded protein: CASSLTGSSYTF.